The 13 T cell receptor beta chains reported below all come from one sample, sequenced in a study of human T cells and chemical hapten exposure. Indicated time point: pre-sensitization, week 0. Sample treatment: therapeutic diphenylcyclopropenone sensitization with weekly scalp DPC. One entry per CDR3 protein, called by TCRdb with MiXCR from the RACE reads. Of about 250,000 distinct CDR3 sequences detected, almost 8% appear once; the ten largest clones hold about 1.2%. The material sequenced was whole blood, taken in connection with sensitization to the hapten diphenylcyclopropenone (DPC). The receptors shown here come from a man aged 18 to 29 with alopecia areata. Some clones in this sample may be carry-over from other donors' samples.

This clonotype was seen a few times. The chain recombines TRBV28 with TRBJ2-7; possibly TRBD1 for D (6 bases). The CDR3 runs 14 residues. V lost 6 bases and J 3 bases, leaving 15 bases between the germline ends. Germline CDR1 MDHEN, CDR2 SYDVKM. The CDR3, as DNA: TGTGCCAGCAGCGCACCGGGACACCTCTACGAGCAGTACTTC. It encodes CASSAPGHLYEQYF.

This clonotype turned up a few times. The rearrangement links TRBV18 to TRBJ1-5; D is unresolved. Trimming stripped 2 bases from V and 3 bases from J, with 8 bases between. CDR3 size: 14 residues. Germline values: CDR1 KGHSH, CDR2 LQKENI. The CDR3 nucleotides are TGTGCCAGCTCACCAGAAGGGATCAATCAGCCCCAGCATTTT. Amino acids: CASSPEGINQPQHF.

This chain's CDR3 is CAIRTATENSPLHF. The CDR3 region has the DNA TGTGCCATCAGGACAGCAACCGAGAATTCACCCCTCCACTTT. This rearrangement joins TRBV10-3 to TRBJ1-6, with D maybe TRBD1 (5 bases). The V gene lost 6 bases and the J gene lost 7 bases, with 13 bases spanning the gap. The CDR3 has 14 amino acids. From germline, CDR1 is ENHRY and CDR2 SYGVKD.

This clonotype was observed at least ten times. The chain has TRBV7-9 and TRBJ1-1; 8 nucleotides align to TRBD1. Losses at the gene ends were 6 bases for V and 0 bases for J; bases not matched to a gene: 9. CDR3 length equals 16 residues. CDR1 SEHNR and CDR2 FQNEAQ come from the germline V gene (reference sequence). The CDR3 spells CASRRTPQGVNTEAFF. The CDR3 nucleotides read TGTGCCAGCAGACGAACCCCACAGGGGGTGAACACTGAAGCTTTCTTT.

This clonotype was observed a handful of times. The chain has TRBV7-3 and TRBJ1-6, with D possibly being TRBD1 (5 bases). The CDR3 runs to 15 residues. Between the trimmed V and J ends, which lost 6 bases and 3 bases, there was a span of 12 bases. CDR1 is SGHTA and CDR2 is FQGTGA in the germline V gene. The CDR3 loop is CASRREGNYNSPLHF. The CDR3 DNA reads TGTGCCAGCAGACGCGAGGGGAACTATAATTCACCCCTCCACTTT.

This chain links TRBV5-1 with TRBJ2-7; 7 bases are a match to TRBD1. The CDR3 covers 17 residues. Germline loops: CDR1 SGHRS, CDR2 YFSETQ. V dropped 2 bases and J dropped 0; count of bases not matched to a gene: 11. CDR3 bases: TGCGCCAGCAGCTTACGCGTAAACCGGGACAGCTCCTACGAGCAGTACTTC. Its protein product is CASSLRVNRDSSYEQYF.

This clonotype was seen only a few times. V and J are TRBV5-1 and TRBJ2-3; maybe TRBD2 (5 bases). Per germline, CDR1 SGHRS and CDR2 YFSETQ. V was cut by 6 bases and J by 1 base, with 15 bases left in between. The CDR3 contains 15 residues. This CDR3 is CASTITGSGTDTQYF. For the CDR3, the DNA is TGCGCCAGCACCATTACGGGGTCAGGCACAGATACGCAGTATTTT.

This clonotype has a count of ten or more. This rearrangement joins TRBV28 to TRBJ2-7; maybe TRBD2 (5 bases). Deletions cut 7 bases from V and 4 bases from J, with 14 bases between. This CDR3 has 13 residues. CDR1 MDHEN and CDR2 SYDVKM come from the germline V gene. The CDR3 nucleotides are TGTGCCAGCACCCCCGGGGAGAGGTACGAGCAGTACTTC. Its protein product is CASTPGERYEQYF. Drawing the rest from reference TRBV28 and TRBJ2-7, the complete variable domain is DVKVTQSSRYLVKRTGEKVFLECVQDMDHENMFWYRQDPGLGLRLIYFSYDVKMKEKGDIPEGYSVSREKKERFSLILESASTNQTSMYLCASTPGERYEQYFGPGTRLTVT.

This chain uses TRBV4-2 with TRBJ2-1, with 12 bases matching TRBD2. Losses at the gene ends were 1 base for V and 2 bases for J; bases not matched to a gene: 9. Germline V CDR1 and CDR2: LGHNA, YNFKEQ. The CDR3 runs 19 residues. CDR3 sequence: CASSQVLAGGPRPYNEQFF. In nucleotides, the CDR3 is TGTGCCAGCAGCCAAGTACTAGCGGGGGGCCCCCGGCCCTACAATGAGCAGTTCTTC.

This clonotype was seen ten or more times. This chain connects TRBV12-3 or TRBV12-4 to TRBJ1-1; maybe TRBD1 (5 bases). CDR3 size: 14 residues. V lost 2 bases and J lost 4, with 11 bases in between. DNA for the CDR3: TGTGCCAGCAGTTTAATAGTCGGGGGCACTGAAGCTTTCTTT. Encoded protein: CASSLIVGGTEAFF.

The chain has TRBV4-3 and TRBJ2-5; no clear D gene. The CDR3 has 15 residues. V lost 1 base, J lost 3 bases, and 12 bases lay in between. Germline V gene data show CDR1 as LGHNA and CDR2 as YSLEER. In DNA, the CDR3 is TGCGCCAGCAGCCAAGCACCTCAGGTAGAAGAGACCCAGTACTTC. Protein product: CASSQAPQVEETQYF.

V is TRBV6-6 and J is TRBJ1-2; TRBD1 agrees at 9 bases. The CDR3 totals 15 residues. Germline-derived CDR1 and CDR2 are MNHNY and SVGAGI (reference sequence). V lost 3 bases and J lost 7; bases outside the gene matches: 9. The CDR3 bases are TGTGCCAGCAGTTATATTCCGACAGGGGGTAGTGGCTACACCTTC. Protein product: CASSYIPTGGSGYTF.

This sequence joins TRBV3-1 and TRBJ2-5; TRBD2 is a possible D gene (6 bases). The CDR3 consists of 13 residues. The V gene lost 5 bases and the J gene lost 2 bases, with 9 bases spanning the gap. Germline CDR1 is LGHDT and CDR2 is YNNKEL (reference sequence). The CDR3 region is CASSGDLQETQYF. The DNA for the CDR3 is TGTGCCAGCAGCGGGGACTTACAAGAGACCCAGTACTTC.